This T cell receptor (beta chain) was identified during a study of tissue T cells after allogeneic stem cell transplantation. Sequencing of TCRbeta CDR3 at survey depth gave sequences and template counts. Measured with immunoSEQ multiplex PCR; TCRdb has only the in-frame clones, and not every one. The table shows about 2,200 clones, with around 43% occurring only once. Note on this clone: The genes and germline here are from mouse. The read ends 1 residue shy of where the CDR3 ends; the end is completed using the germline J gene.

The germline V gene has CDR1 NNHDY and CDR2 SYVADS. This CDR3 spans 15 amino acids. Trimming pared 1 base from V and 0 bases from J, leaving 9 bases between. The time point denotes: mouse harvest day 14 after allogeneic transplant. Each mouse received 10^7 T-cell-depleted marrow cells plus 10^6 splenic CD5+ T cells by tail vein. Mice had MHC-mismatched B6 into BALB/c GVHD, sampled day 7 or 14. The rearrangement links TRBV13-3 to TRBJ2-4; TRBD2 might be the D (6 bases). This clonotype was sampled from a female BALB/c mouse given C57BL/6 T cells with graft-versus-host disease after an allogeneic hematopoietic cell transplant. Sequenced sample: lymph node tissue. CDR3 residues: CASSDSWGSQNTLYF. The sequenced CDR3 bases are TGTGCCAGCAGTGATTCCTGGGGCAGTCAAAACACCTTGTAC.